The table lists the clone carrying this T cell receptor beta chain with a few counts. The antigen is unknown. The sample carries other DNA sequences with the same CDR3. This specimen comes from a study of PD-1 blockade in classical Hodgkin lymphoma. Clones were read by immunoSEQ multiplex PCR, and TCRdb kept only the in-frame ones, dropping some. This table holds about 7,000 clones, about 78% found once. Findings and caveats of the study: Differences between repertoires have undefined causes, possibly disease activity or prior therapy.

From germline, CDR1 is SGHRS and CDR2 YFSETQ. The CDR3 has 19 amino acids. With V trimmed by 3 bases and J by 1 base, 14 bases remained unmatched. As for time point: newly diagnosed, previously untreated cHL patient sample. The sequence derives from a human donor with classical Hodgkin lymphoma. The chain is built from TRBV5-1 and TRBJ2-3; TRBD2 matches 10 bases. Specimen: peripheral blood mononuclear cells (PBMCs). CDR3 DNA: TGCGCCAGCAGCTCGGAGCTAGCGGGAGTCTACCGGGGCACAGATACGCAGTATTTT. This gives the protein CASSSELAGVYRGTDTQYF. Based on the CDR3 plus reference TRBV5-1 and TRBJ2-3, the full variable domain is KAGVTQTPRYLIKTRGQQVTLSCSPISGHRSVSWYQQTPGQGLQFLFEYFSETQRNKGNFPGRFSGRQFSNSRSEMNVSTLELGDSALYLCASSSELAGVYRGTDTQYFGPGTRLTVL.